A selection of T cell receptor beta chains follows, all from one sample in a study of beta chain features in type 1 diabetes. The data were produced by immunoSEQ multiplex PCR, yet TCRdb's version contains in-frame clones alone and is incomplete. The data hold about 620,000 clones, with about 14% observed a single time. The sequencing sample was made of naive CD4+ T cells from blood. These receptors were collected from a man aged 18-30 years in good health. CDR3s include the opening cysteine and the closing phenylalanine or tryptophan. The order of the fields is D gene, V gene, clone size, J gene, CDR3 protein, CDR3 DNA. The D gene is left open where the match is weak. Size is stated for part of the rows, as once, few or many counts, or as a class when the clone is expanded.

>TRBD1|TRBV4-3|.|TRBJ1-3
CASSQNAGQGRISGNTIYF
TGCGCCAGCAGCCAGAATGCGGGACAGGGGAGGATCTCTGGAAACACCATATATTTT
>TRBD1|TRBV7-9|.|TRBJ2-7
CASSLGRTGKDYEQYF
TGTGCCAGCAGCTTAGGGCGGACAGGGAAAGACTACGAGCAGTACTTC
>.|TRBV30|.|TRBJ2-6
CAWSRVGSPTGANVLTF
TGCGCCTGGAGCCGAGTAGGGTCCCCTACTGGGGCCAACGTCCTGACTTTC
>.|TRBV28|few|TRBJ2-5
CASSAGGSETQYF
TGTGCCAGCAGCGCCGGGGGCTCGGAGACCCAGTACTTC
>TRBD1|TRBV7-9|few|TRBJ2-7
CASSDRGRTYEQYF
TGTGCCAGCAGCGACAGGGGACGGACCTACGAGCAGTACTTC
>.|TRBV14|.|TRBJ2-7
CASSQGLPYEQYF
TGTGCCAGCAGCCAGGGACTGCCCTACGAGCAGTACTTC
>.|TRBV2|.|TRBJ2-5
CASSPRRVHETQYF
TGTGCCAGCAGCCCCCGGCGGGTGCATGAGACCCAGTACTTC
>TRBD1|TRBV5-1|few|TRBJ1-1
CASKRGRSGHTEAFF
TGCGCCAGCAAAAGGGGGCGGTCTGGCCACACTGAAGCTTTCTTT
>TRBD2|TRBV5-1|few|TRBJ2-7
CASSLRAGTISYEQYF
TGCGCCAGCAGCTTAAGAGCGGGAACTATCTCCTACGAGCAGTACTTC
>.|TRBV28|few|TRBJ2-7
CASIEGSSSYEQYF
TGTGCCAGTATCGAGGGGTCGAGCTCCTACGAGCAGTACTTC
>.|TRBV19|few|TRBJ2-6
CATAWGTAGANVLTF
TGTGCCACCGCCTGGGGGACGGCTGGGGCCAACGTCCTGACTTTC
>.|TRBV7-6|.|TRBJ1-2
CASSLQGLGEGYTF
TGTGCCAGCAGCTTACAGGGCTTAGGAGAGGGCTACACCTTC
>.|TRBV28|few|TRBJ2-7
CASTPERSSWAIYEQYF
TGTGCCAGCACCCCAGAGAGGTCTAGCTGGGCTATTTACGAGCAGTACTTC
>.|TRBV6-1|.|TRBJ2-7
CASSEGRGVGGYEQYF
TGTGCCAGCAGTGAAGGAAGGGGCGTTGGGGGCTACGAGCAGTACTTC
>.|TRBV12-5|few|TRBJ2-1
CASGLVLSRGRHEQFF
TGTGCTAGTGGTTTGGTACTCTCGAGGGGACGTCATGAGCAGTTCTTC
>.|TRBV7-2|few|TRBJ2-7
CASSSERAEQYF
TGTGCCAGCAGCTCGGAGAGGGCCGAGCAGTACTTC
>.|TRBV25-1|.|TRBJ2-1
CASSVTGGAYNEQFF
TGTGCCAGCAGTGTTACAGGGGGGGCCTACAATGAGCAGTTCTTC
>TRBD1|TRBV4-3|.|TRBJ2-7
CASSLGTGDEQYF
TGCGCCAGCAGCCTCGGGACAGGGGACGAGCAGTACTTC
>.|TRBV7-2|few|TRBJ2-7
CASSSTGPWQYF
TGTGCCAGCAGCTCCACAGGGCCGTGGCAGTACTTC
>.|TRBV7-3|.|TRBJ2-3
CASSLNGITDTQYF
TGTGCCAGCAGCTTAAATGGGATTACAGATACGCAGTATTTT
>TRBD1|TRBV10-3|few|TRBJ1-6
CAISAGEEGGSPLHF
TGTGCCATCAGTGCCGGGGAGGAAGGGGGCTCACCCCTCCACTTT
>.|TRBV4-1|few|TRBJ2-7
CASVNSDGAYEQYF
TGCGCCAGTGTTAATTCGGACGGCGCCTACGAGCAGTACTTC
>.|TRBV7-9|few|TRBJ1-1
CASSLAQGFRTEAFF
TGTGCCAGCAGCTTAGCCCAGGGTTTTAGGACTGAAGCTTTCTTT
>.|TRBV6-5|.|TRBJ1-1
CASSYRGKGNTEAFF
TGTGCCAGCAGTTATAGAGGGAAGGGGAACACTGAAGCTTTCTTT
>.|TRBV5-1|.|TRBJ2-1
CASSPVLFSYNEQFF
TGCGCCAGCAGCCCAGTATTATTCTCCTACAATGAGCAGTTCTTC
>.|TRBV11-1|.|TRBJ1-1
CASSLEARSLGAFF
TGTGCCAGCAGCTTAGAGGCCAGATCCTTGGGGGCTTTCTTT